A single sample gave rise to the 11 T cell receptor beta chains below, sequenced in a study of T cell changes during pregnancy in multiple sclerosis. Data came from immunoSEQ multiplex PCR; TCRdb stores just in-frame clones and leaves some out. Among approximately 92,000 clones listed, more than 90% were seen once. This specimen consisted of peripheral blood, obtained in the first trimester of pregnancy. The source is a female donor with multiple sclerosis, enrolled in a pregnancy study.

The chain joins TRBV6-1 to TRBJ2-1; maybe TRBD1 (5 bases). The CDR3 spans 11 residues. Germline values: CDR1 MNHNS, CDR2 SASEGT. With 2 bases removed from V and 15 bases from J, the gap between germline ends came to 11 bases. The CDR3 region is CASSEQGFGFF. CDR3 in DNA: TGTGCCAGCAGTGAACAGGGTTTCGGGTTCTTC.

This chain joins TRBV6-1 and TRBJ2-7; TRBD2 might be the D (5 bases). Trimming removed 6 bases from V and 0 bases from J, with 12 bases in between. Germline V gene lookup returns CDR1 MNHNS and CDR2 SASEGT. The CDR3 contains 14 residues. DNA of the CDR3: TGTGCCAGCAGCATAGCGCAATACTCCTACGAGCAGTACTTC. Amino acids: CASSIAQYSYEQYF.

In this sample, this clone turned up once. The chain links TRBV15 to TRBJ1-1; D possibly corresponds to TRBD1 (5 bases). The length of the CDR3 is 16 residues. Germline CDR1 is LNHNV and CDR2 is YYDKDF (reference sequence). The V and J ends lost 0 bases and 0 bases respectively, with 11 bases between them. The CDR3 sequence is CATSRDWTDMNTEAFF. CDR3 sequence (DNA): TGTGCCACCAGCAGAGATTGGACGGACATGAACACTGAAGCTTTCTTT.

This clone was counted a single time. The gene calls are TRBV9 and TRBJ2-3; unclear D gene. V was clipped by 4 bases and J by 2 bases, with 14 bases between them. Germline V lookup: CDR1 SGDLS, CDR2 YYNGEE. The CDR3 is 15 amino acids. CDR3 sequence: CASSPHPPPTDTQYF. CDR3 nucleotides: TGTGCCAGCAGCCCACACCCGCCACCCACAGATACGCAGTATTTT.

This sequence joins TRBV9 and TRBJ1-2; TRBD1 agrees at 8 bases. Germline CDR1 reads SGDLS; CDR2 reads YYNGEE. The V segment lost 0 bases and the J segment 6 bases; nucleotides outside the gene matches: 4. This CDR3 comprises 14 residues. CDR3 in amino acids: CASSVVQGANGYTF. The DNA of the CDR3 is TGTGCCAGCAGCGTAGTTCAGGGGGCAAATGGCTACACCTTC. The whole variable domain, remainder taken from reference TRBV9 and TRBJ1-2, is DSGVTQTPKHLITATGQRVTLRCSPRSGDLSVYWYQQSLDQGLQFLIQYYNGEERAKGNILERFSAQQFPDLHSELNLSSLELGDSALYFCASSVVQGANGYTFGSGTRLTVV.

The chain is built from TRBV4-2 and TRBJ2-1, with 11 nucleotides matching TRBD2. The J segment lost 7 bases and the V segment lost 0 bases, leaving 8 bases of the junction unmatched. Per germline, CDR1 LGHNA and CDR2 YNFKEQ. This CDR3 contains 17 residues. CDR3 coding DNA: TGTGCCAGCAGCCAAGAACTAGGGGCTAGCGGGAGGAATGAGCAGTTCTTC. Translated, it gives CASSQELGASGRNEQFF.

V is TRBV25-1 and J is TRBJ1-4; D ambiguous. CDR3 length: 14 residues. The V gene's germline CDR1 is MGHDK and CDR2 SYGVNS. V was trimmed by 1 base and J by 7 bases, leaving 10 bases between them. The CDR3 coding sequence is TGTGCCAGCAGTGAATTTGGAGGCGGTGAAAAACTGTTTTTT. It translates to CASSEFGGGEKLFF.

V and J are TRBV6-1 and TRBJ2-3; 7 bases match TRBD2. The CDR3 has 15 amino acids. Looked up from germline, CDR1 is MNHNS and CDR2 is SASEGT. The V and J ends lost 2 bases and 3 bases, in that order; junction bases with no gene match: 5. The DNA for the CDR3 is TGTGCCAGCAGTGAATGGCTAGCGGAAACAGATACGCAGTATTTT. This gives the protein CASSEWLAETDTQYF.

This clone has more than one count but fewer than ten. The rearrangement uses TRBV6-5 and TRBJ2-5, with D perhaps TRBD1 (6 bases). The CDR3 totals 15 residues. The ends were cut back, 6 bases at V and 3 bases at J, with 17 bases in the middle. CDR1 is MNHEY, CDR2 SVGAGI, per germline. As DNA, the CDR3 is TGTGCCAGCAGCCCCAGGGGACGGCCTGAAGAGACCCAGTACTTC. Translation: CASSPRGRPEETQYF.

The chain combines TRBV7-9 with TRBJ2-5; 9 bases agree with TRBD2. There are 14 residues in the CDR3. Germline V lookup: CDR1 SEHNR, CDR2 FQNEAQ (reference sequence). With V trimmed by 6 bases and J by 4 bases, 6 bases remained unmatched. The chain's CDR3 is CASRIAGVGETQYF. In DNA, the CDR3 is TGTGCCAGCAGGATAGCGGGAGTTGGAGAGACCCAGTACTTC.

This chain joins TRBV5-1 and TRBJ2-3, with 8 bases that match TRBD1. The V gene end was trimmed by 4 bases and the J gene end by 0 bases; junction bases not matched to a gene: 13. Germline-derived CDR1 and CDR2 are SGHRS and YFSETQ. The CDR3 totals 18 residues. The CDR3 reads CASSLNLDRGASTDTQYF. The CDR3 region has the DNA TGCGCCAGCAGCCTAAACCTCGACAGGGGAGCTAGCACAGATACGCAGTATTTT.